One and the same sample provided the 29 T cell receptor beta chains below, sequenced in a study of shared clonotypes between healthy human individuals. Produced via immunoSEQ multiplex PCR; TCRdb's table is partial and in-frame only. The repertoire includes approximately 440,000 clones, more than 70% of them detected once, and around 13% sits in the top ten. Sequencing was carried out using PBMCs. The receptors come from a woman aged 40 to 50 in good health. Some clones in this sample may be carry-over from other donors' samples.

The chain has TRBV18 and TRBJ2-1; 8 nucleotides line up with TRBD1. This CDR3 has 20 residues. Trimming took 0 bases from V and 8 from J; bases not matched to a gene: 21. The germline V gene has CDR1 KGHSH and CDR2 LQKENI. CDR3 bases: TGTGCCAGCTCACCACCCGGACAGGGTTATCGGGAGAGACCGTTCCATGAGCAGTTCTTC. As protein: CASSPPGQGYRERPFHEQFF. Combining the CDR3 with reference TRBV18 and TRBJ2-1 gives the whole variable domain NAGVMQNPRHLVRRRGQEARLRCSPMKGHSHVYWYRQLPEEGLKFMVYLQKENIIDESGMPKERFSAEFPKEGPSILRIQQVVRGDSAAYFCASSPPGQGYRERPFHEQFFGPGTRLTVL.

The gene calls are TRBV29-1 and TRBJ1-1, with D possibly TRBD1 on 5 matching bases. V was pared by 4 bases and J by 1 base, with 13 bases between. Germline CDR1 is SQVTM and CDR2 is ANQGSEA. There are 14 residues in the CDR3. The CDR3 sequence is CSVVPGPGNTEAFF. The CDR3 coding sequence is TGCAGCGTTGTTCCGGGGCCGGGGAACACTGAAGCTTTCTTT.

Details on this clone: This may stem from a read error, because a much larger clone lies one nucleotide away. The sample carries other DNA sequences with the same CDR3. The chain's CDR3 is CASSLQGYEQYF. CDR3 in DNA: TGTGCCAGCAGCTTGCAGGGCTACGAGCAGTACTTC. The chain uses TRBV7-9 and TRBJ2-7; a possible D gene is TRBD1 (5 bases). V lost 3 bases and J lost 3, with 6 bases in between. This CDR3 comprises 12 residues. The germline gives CDR1 SEHNR, CDR2 FQNEAQ (reference sequence).

V is TRBV7-9 and J is TRBJ2-1; 7 bases match TRBD1. CDR3 length: 16 amino acids. V lost 1 base, J lost 1 base, and 4 bases stayed unmatched. CDR1 is SEHNR, CDR2 FQNEAQ, per germline (reference sequence). The CDR3, as DNA: TGTGCCAGCAGCTTAGAAAGGACAGGATCCTACAATGAGCAGTTCTTC. This encodes CASSLERTGSYNEQFF.

Note on this clone: At the DNA level, this CDR3 is encoded by other sequences in the same sample as well. The rearrangement joins TRBV7-2 to TRBJ1-2; no firm D call. Germline CDR1 reads SGHTA; CDR2 reads FQGNSA. The CDR3 contains 13 residues. The germline V and J ends were trimmed by 5 bases and 4 bases, with 11 bases remaining between them. Here the CDR3 reads CASSPDKSYGYTF. For the CDR3, the DNA is TGTGCCAGCAGCCCAGACAAGAGCTATGGCTACACCTTC.

The chain employs TRBV18 and TRBJ1-5, with a possible D match to TRBD1 (5 bases). Germline V gene lookup returns CDR1 KGHSH and CDR2 LQKENI. V was clipped by 5 bases and J by 7 bases, with 12 bases between them. The CDR3 runs 13 residues. DNA for the CDR3: TGTGCCAGCTCATCGGGGACGGGGCAGCCCCAGCATTTT. This translates into CASSSGTGQPQHF.

This chain links TRBV30 with TRBJ1-2, with D maybe TRBD1 (5 bases). Germline V gives CDR1 GTSNPN, CDR2 SVGIG (reference sequence). Trimming removed 4 bases from V and 0 bases from J, with 24 bases in between. The CDR3 length is 18 residues. Written as DNA, the CDR3 is TGTGCCTGGACCCTGAGGGGCCGCGACCCTCGAACTAACTATGGCTACACCTTC. Its translation is CAWTLRGRDPRTNYGYTF.

V gene TRBV5-1 combines with J gene TRBJ2-1; a possible D gene is TRBD2 (5 bases). V shed 3 bases and J shed 15 bases, with 22 bases lying between them. This CDR3 contains 14 residues. The V gene's germline CDR1 is SGHRS and CDR2 YFSETQ. The CDR3 protein is CASSYSPDAAGPFF. DNA for the CDR3: TGCGCCAGCAGCTACTCACCGGATGCGGCGGGCCCGTTCTTC.

As for this clone: This likely traces to a read error, being one base from a far larger clone. The chain links TRBV9 to TRBJ2-7; D is ambiguous. Germline V gene data show CDR1 as SGDLS and CDR2 as YYNGEE. With 0 bases removed from V and 2 bases from J, the gap between germline ends came to 12 bases. This CDR3 region has 15 residues. The CDR3: CASSVEVVGTYEQYF. CDR3 coding DNA: TGTGCCAGCAGCGTAGAAGTAGTGGGCACCTACGAGCAGTACTTC.

This clone was detected only a few times. The V call is TRBV20-1, the J call TRBJ2-5; D is ambiguous. The germline V gene encodes CDR1 DFQATT and CDR2 SNEGSKA (reference sequence). V dropped 6 bases and J dropped 2 bases, with 7 bases sitting between them. CDR3 length: 11 amino acids. The CDR3 loop reads CSAGLQETQYF. DNA of the CDR3: TGCAGTGCCGGGTTACAAGAGACCCAGTACTTC.

This chain uses TRBV29-1 with TRBJ2-5; no reliable D call. Germline V gene data show CDR1 as SQVTM and CDR2 as ANQGSEA. This CDR3 is 13 amino acids long. V was clipped by 1 base and J by 5 bases, with 11 bases between them. CDR3 region: CSVEVPPWETQYF. The CDR3 coding sequence is TGCAGCGTTGAAGTACCCCCCTGGGAGACCCAGTACTTC.

J is TRBJ1-5 and V is TRBV28, with 7 bases aligning to TRBD1. Per germline, CDR1 MDHEN and CDR2 SYDVKM. Unmatched junction bases numbered 9, after V lost 6 bases and J lost 7 bases. The CDR3 loop spans 14 amino acids. CDR3 sequence (DNA): TGTGCCAGCAGGCCAACAGGGGAGGGCCAGCCCCAGCATTTT. Its translation: CASRPTGEGQPQHF.

The chain employs TRBV4-1 and TRBJ2-1, with 13 bases fitting TRBD2. Germline assignment: CDR1 MGHRA and CDR2 YSYEKL. This CDR3 is built from 17 residues. Trimming took 4 bases from V and 3 from J; bases not matched to a gene: 6. CDR3 in amino acids: CASSLRTSGSGYNEQFF. The CDR3 nucleotides are TGCGCCAGCAGCCTTAGGACTAGCGGGAGTGGCTACAATGAGCAGTTCTTC.

J is TRBJ2-3 and V is TRBV18, with a weak D call TRBD2 (6 bases). This CDR3 region has 14 residues. V was shortened by 6 bases and J by 1 base, with 11 bases between the two germline ends. The germline CDR1 and CDR2 sequences are KGHSH and LQKENI. CDR3 DNA sequence: TGTGCCAGCTCCCCGGGCGGGGGCACAGATACGCAGTATTTT. Its translation is CASSPGGGTDTQYF.

This clone was observed a few times. The V call is TRBV28, the J call TRBJ1-4; D is uncertain. V dropped 6 bases and J dropped 6 bases, with 14 bases sitting between them. Per germline, CDR1 MDHEN and CDR2 SYDVKM. This CDR3 is 14 amino acids long. The CDR3 here is CASSPTPRDEKLFF. Here the CDR3 DNA reads TGTGCCAGCAGCCCGACACCCCGGGATGAAAAACTGTTTTTT.

Only a few counts were recorded for this clone. This chain links TRBV7-3 with TRBJ2-3, with 16 bases matching TRBD2. Per the germline V gene, CDR1 is SGHTA and CDR2 is FQGTGA. This CDR3 contains 16 residues. Trimming cost V 5 bases and J 6 bases; bases outside gene matches: 5. For the CDR3, the DNA is TGTGCCAGCAGCGGACCGGGACTAGCGGGAGGGGATACGCAGTATTTT. Translation gives CASSGPGLAGGDTQYF.

The chain links TRBV27 to TRBJ2-7; weak D call: TRBD1 (6 bases). The CDR3 runs 15 residues. Trimming cost V 2 bases and J 2 bases, with 13 bases left between them. Germline lookup yields CDR1 MNHEY and CDR2 SMNVEV (reference sequence). The CDR3, as DNA: TGTGCCAGCAGTTTAAGGTTACAGGGAGCCTACGAGCAGTACTTC. It yields the protein CASSLRLQGAYEQYF.

This clone was picked up a small number of times. This chain links TRBV4-2 with TRBJ2-2, with D perhaps TRBD2 (6 bases). This CDR3 is built from 18 residues. Trimming removed 1 base at V and 4 bases at J, with 19 bases between. The germline V gene has CDR1 LGHNA and CDR2 YNFKEQ. In DNA, the CDR3 is TGTGCCAGCAGCCAAGCAGGTCGGCTAGCGATGCGCACCGGGGAGCTGTTTTTT. Amino acids: CASSQAGRLAMRTGELFF.

V usage is TRBV9 and J usage is TRBJ1-3, with TRBD1 matching 7 bases. Germline CDR1 and CDR2: SGDLS and YYNGEE. The CDR3 is 15 residues long. The V gene end was trimmed by 2 bases and the J gene end by 7 bases; junction bases not matched to a gene: 9. CDR3 bases: TGTGCCAGCAGCGTCGGACAGGTAGAGGGTAACACCATATATTTT. Protein: CASSVGQVEGNTIYF.

The rearrangement links TRBV18 to TRBJ2-7; TRBD2 aligns across 7 bases. The V gene's germline CDR1 is KGHSH and CDR2 LQKENI. This CDR3 spans 14 amino acids. The J segment lost 4 bases and the V segment lost 4 bases, leaving 7 bases of the junction unmatched. The CDR3 DNA follows: TGTGCCAGCTCACGAGGACTAGAGGGGTACGAGCAGTACTTC. This translates into CASSRGLEGYEQYF.

This clone has more than one count but fewer than ten. This chain joins TRBV30 and TRBJ1-5; TRBD1 is a possible D gene (5 bases). Germline CDR1 reads GTSNPN; CDR2 reads SVGIG (reference sequence). The V and J ends lost 3 bases and 0 bases respectively, with 6 bases between them. CDR3 length equals 13 residues. CDR3 bases: TGTGCCTGGAGGGGGGATAGCAATCAGCCCCAGCATTTT. As protein: CAWRGDSNQPQHF.

The chain couples TRBV28 to TRBJ2-5; a weak D match, TRBD1 (5 bases). Germline V gives CDR1 MDHEN, CDR2 SYDVKM. CDR3 size: 13 residues. With 5 bases removed from V and 3 bases from J, the gap between germline ends came to 10 bases. The CDR3 coding sequence is TGTGCCAGCAGTGTAGCCAGGGAAGAGACCCAGTACTTC. Protein product: CASSVAREETQYF.

The CDR3 DNA reads TGTGCCAGTAGTAAGCAGGGGGCAGGAAATCAGCCCCAGCATTTT. Translation: CASSKQGAGNQPQHF. This chain links TRBV19 with TRBJ1-5; 8 bases line up with TRBD1. This CDR3 contains 15 residues. The V and J ends lost 4 bases and 4 bases, in that order; junction bases with no gene match: 6. Germline V gene sequence: CDR1 LNHDA, CDR2 SQIVND (reference sequence). The complete variable domain, with remaining parts taken from reference TRBV19 and TRBJ1-5, reads DGGITQSPKYLFRKEGQNVTLSCEQNLNHDAMYWYRQDPGQGLRLIYYSQIVNDFQKGDIAEGYSVSREKKESFPLTVTSAQKNPTAFYLCASSKQGAGNQPQHFGDGTRLSIL.

The chain joins TRBV6-4 to TRBJ1-2, with 8 bases that match TRBD1. CDR3 size: 14 residues. Germline V gives CDR1 MRHNA, CDR2 SNTAGT. The junction had 8 bases not matched to a gene; V was cut back by 8 bases and J by 3 bases. CDR3 coding DNA: TGTGCCAGCTTACTGTCAGGGGGCGACTATGGCTACACCTTC. Protein sequence: CASLLSGGDYGYTF.

To note about this clone: Other DNA sequences in the same sample also yield this CDR3. The chain combines TRBV6-4 with TRBJ1-3; D possibly corresponds to TRBD1 (6 bases). There are 19 residues in the CDR3. Deletions cut 7 bases from V and 3 bases from J, with 28 bases between. Germline CDR1 MRHNA, CDR2 SNTAGT. CDR3 sequence: CASIPSDRDKGFGGNTIYF. The CDR3 DNA reads as TGTGCCAGCATCCCCTCGGACCGGGACAAGGGCTTTGGTGGAAACACCATATATTTT.

This clone was found many times. Within the sample, other DNA sequences also encode this same CDR3. The CDR3 spells CAWSVRVDGVGEQFF. The CDR3 DNA follows: TGTGCCTGGAGTGTAAGGGTAGACGGGGTCGGTGAGCAGTTCTTC. The V gene is TRBV30, the J gene TRBJ2-1; TRBD2 might be the D (5 bases). CDR3 size: 15 residues. The V end was cut by 0 bases, the J end by 9 bases, with 18 bases between. CDR1 and CDR2 from the germline V gene are GTSNPN and SVGIG (reference sequence).

This chain connects TRBV7-8 to TRBJ2-7; 7 positions agree with TRBD2. This CDR3 is built from 18 residues. In germline, CDR1 is SGHVS, CDR2 FQNEAQ. V trimming: 5 bases; J trimming: 3 bases; junction bases outside the gene matches: 19. This chain's CDR3 is CASSPTPYEAGPVYEQYF. Here the CDR3 DNA reads TGTGCCAGCAGCCCCACTCCTTATGAAGCGGGACCTGTCTACGAGCAGTACTTC.

The chain links TRBV29-1 to TRBJ1-1, with D possibly TRBD1 on 6 matching bases. V dropped 7 bases and J dropped 1 base, with 10 bases sitting between them. This CDR3 region has 12 residues. Germline CDR1 reads SQVTM; CDR2 reads ANQGSEA. The CDR3 sequence: CSGTTGNTEAFF. DNA of the CDR3: TGCAGCGGTACGACAGGGAACACTGAAGCTTTCTTT.

The J gene is TRBJ1-2, the V gene TRBV7-3; 9 nucleotides align to TRBD1. The V segment lost 5 bases and the J segment 8 bases; nucleotides outside the gene matches: 9. The germline gives CDR1 SGHTA, CDR2 FQGTGA. The CDR3 runs 14 residues. The CDR3 protein is CASSQTDRGGGYTF. CDR3 coding DNA: TGTGCCAGCAGCCAAACCGACAGGGGGGGAGGCTACACCTTC. Using reference TRBV7-3 and TRBJ1-2 for the parts outside the CDR3, the full variable domain is GAGVSQTPSNKVTEKGKYVELRCDPISGHTALYWYRQSLGQGPEFLIYFQGTGAADDSGLPNDRFFAVRPEGSVSTLKIQRTERGDSAVYLCASSQTDRGGGYTFGSGTRLTVV.